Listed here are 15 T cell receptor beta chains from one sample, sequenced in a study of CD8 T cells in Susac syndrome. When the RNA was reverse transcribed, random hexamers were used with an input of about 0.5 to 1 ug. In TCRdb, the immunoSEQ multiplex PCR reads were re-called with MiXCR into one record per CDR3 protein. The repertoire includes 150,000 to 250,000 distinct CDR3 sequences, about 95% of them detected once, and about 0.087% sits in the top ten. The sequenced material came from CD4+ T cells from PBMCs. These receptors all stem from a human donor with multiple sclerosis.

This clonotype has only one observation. CDR3 amino acids: CASSQTPTGFDTDTQYF. The CDR3 DNA is TGCGCCAGCAGCCAAACCCCGACAGGGTTCGACACAGATACGCAGTATTTT. The chain is built from TRBV4-1 and TRBJ2-3, with 7 bases that match TRBD1. CDR1 and CDR2 from the germline V gene are MGHRA and YSYEKL. With 2 bases clipped from V and 2 bases from J, the junction kept 10 bases outside the gene matches. This CDR3 is built from 17 residues.

CDR3 residues: CSVPGQSLGGEAFF. For the CDR3, the DNA is TGCAGCGTCCCGGGCCAATCCCTAGGAGGTGAAGCTTTCTTT. The gene calls are TRBV29-1 and TRBJ1-1; no reliable D call. Deletions cut 6 bases from V and 7 bases from J, with 21 bases between. This CDR3 spans 14 amino acids. Per germline, CDR1 SQVTM and CDR2 ANQGSEA.

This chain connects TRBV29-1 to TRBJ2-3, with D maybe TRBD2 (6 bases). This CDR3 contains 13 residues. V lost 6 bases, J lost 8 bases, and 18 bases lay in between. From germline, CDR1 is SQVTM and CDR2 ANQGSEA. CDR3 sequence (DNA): TGCAGCGTCGCTAGGGACTCTTCGGGTACGCAGTATTTT. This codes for CSVARDSSGTQYF.

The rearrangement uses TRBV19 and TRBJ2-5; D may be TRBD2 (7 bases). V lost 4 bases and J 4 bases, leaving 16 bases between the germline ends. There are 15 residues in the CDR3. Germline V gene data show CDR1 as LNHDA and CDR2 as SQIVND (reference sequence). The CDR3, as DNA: TGTGCCAGTAGTACTACAGGGAGGGGCGGAGAGACCCAGTACTTC. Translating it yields CASSTTGRGGETQYF.

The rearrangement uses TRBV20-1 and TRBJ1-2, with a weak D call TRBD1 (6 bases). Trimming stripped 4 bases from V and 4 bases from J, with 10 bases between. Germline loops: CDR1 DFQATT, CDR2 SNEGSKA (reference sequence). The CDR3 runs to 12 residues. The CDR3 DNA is TGCAGTGCTACGGGACATCCCTATGGCTACACCTTC. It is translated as CSATGHPYGYTF.

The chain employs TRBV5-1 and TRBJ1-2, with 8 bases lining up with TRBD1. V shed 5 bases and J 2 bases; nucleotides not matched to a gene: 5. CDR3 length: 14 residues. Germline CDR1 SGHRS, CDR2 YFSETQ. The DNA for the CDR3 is TGCGCCAGCAGGGCGGGACAGGAGAACTATGGCTACACCTTC. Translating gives CASRAGQENYGYTF.

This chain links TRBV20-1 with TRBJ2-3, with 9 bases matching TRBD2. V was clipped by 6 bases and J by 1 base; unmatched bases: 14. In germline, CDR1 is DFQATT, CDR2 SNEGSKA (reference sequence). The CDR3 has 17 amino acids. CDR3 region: CSAPITSGRMGTDTQYF. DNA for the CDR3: TGCAGTGCGCCCATAACGAGCGGGAGGATGGGCACAGATACGCAGTATTTT.

CDR3 nucleotides: TGTGCCAGCAGCCAAGCCCCCAATGGGGTCACTGAAGCTTTCTTT. This encodes CASSQAPNGVTEAFF. V gene TRBV3-1 combines with J gene TRBJ1-1; D is uncertain. CDR1 is LGHDT and CDR2 is YNNKEL in the germline V gene (reference sequence). V lost 1 base and J lost 4, with 13 bases in between. CDR3 length: 15 residues. The full variable domain, its missing parts supplied by reference TRBV3-1 and TRBJ1-1, is DTAVSQTPKYLVTQMGNDKSIKCEQNLGHDTMYWYKQDSKKFLKIMFSYNNKELIINETVPNRFSPKSPDKAHLNLHINSLELGDSAVYFCASSQAPNGVTEAFFGQGTRLTVV.

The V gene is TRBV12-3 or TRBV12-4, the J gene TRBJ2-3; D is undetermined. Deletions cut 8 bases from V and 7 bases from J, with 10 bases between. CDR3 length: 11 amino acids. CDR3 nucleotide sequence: TGTGCCAGCGCCCTCGATCATACGCAGTATTTT. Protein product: CASALDHTQYF.

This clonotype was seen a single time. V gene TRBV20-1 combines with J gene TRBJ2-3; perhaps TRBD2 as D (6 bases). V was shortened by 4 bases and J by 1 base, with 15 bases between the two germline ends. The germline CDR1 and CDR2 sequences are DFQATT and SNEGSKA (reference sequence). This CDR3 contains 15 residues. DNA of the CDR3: TGCAGTGCTACTGCCCTAGCGCAACGCACAGATACGCAGTATTTT. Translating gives CSATALAQRTDTQYF.

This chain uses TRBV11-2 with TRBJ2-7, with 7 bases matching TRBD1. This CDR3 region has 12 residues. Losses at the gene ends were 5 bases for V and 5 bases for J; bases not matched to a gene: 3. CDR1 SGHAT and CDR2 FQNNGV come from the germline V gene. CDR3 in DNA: TGTGCCAGCAGCCCAACAGGGGACGAGCAGTACTTC. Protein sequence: CASSPTGDEQYF.

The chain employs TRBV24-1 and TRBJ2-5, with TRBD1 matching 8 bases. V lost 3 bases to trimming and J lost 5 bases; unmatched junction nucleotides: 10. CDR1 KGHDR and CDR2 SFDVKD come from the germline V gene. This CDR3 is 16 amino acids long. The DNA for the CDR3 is TGTGCCACCAGTGATCCTACGGACAGGGTAGCCGAGACCCAGTACTTC. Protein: CATSDPTDRVAETQYF.

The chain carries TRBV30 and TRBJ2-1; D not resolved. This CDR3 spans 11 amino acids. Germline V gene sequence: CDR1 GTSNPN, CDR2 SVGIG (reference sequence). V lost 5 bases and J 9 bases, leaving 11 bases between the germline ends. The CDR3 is CAWAAYGEQFF. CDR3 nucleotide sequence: TGTGCCTGGGCAGCCTATGGTGAGCAGTTCTTC. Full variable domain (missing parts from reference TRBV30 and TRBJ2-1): SQTIHQWPATLVQPVGSPLSLECTVEGTSNPNLYWYRQAAGRGLQLLFYSVGIGQISSEVPQNLSASRPQDRQFILSSKKLLLSDSGFYLCAWAAYGEQFFGPGTRLTVL.

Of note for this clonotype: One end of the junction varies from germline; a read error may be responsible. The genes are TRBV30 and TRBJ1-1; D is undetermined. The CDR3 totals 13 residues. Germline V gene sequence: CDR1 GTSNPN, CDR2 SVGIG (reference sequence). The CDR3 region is CAWSFQVKTEAFF. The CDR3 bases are TGTGCCTGGAGTTTTCAGGTGAAAACTGAAGCTTTCTTT.

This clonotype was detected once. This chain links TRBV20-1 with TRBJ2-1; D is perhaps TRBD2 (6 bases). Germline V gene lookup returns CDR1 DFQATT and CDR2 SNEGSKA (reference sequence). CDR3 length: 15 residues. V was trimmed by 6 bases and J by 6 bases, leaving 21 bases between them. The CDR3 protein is CSALPGGTAGNEQFF. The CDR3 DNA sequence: TGCAGTGCCCTACCCGGCGGGACCGCGGGCAATGAGCAGTTCTTC.